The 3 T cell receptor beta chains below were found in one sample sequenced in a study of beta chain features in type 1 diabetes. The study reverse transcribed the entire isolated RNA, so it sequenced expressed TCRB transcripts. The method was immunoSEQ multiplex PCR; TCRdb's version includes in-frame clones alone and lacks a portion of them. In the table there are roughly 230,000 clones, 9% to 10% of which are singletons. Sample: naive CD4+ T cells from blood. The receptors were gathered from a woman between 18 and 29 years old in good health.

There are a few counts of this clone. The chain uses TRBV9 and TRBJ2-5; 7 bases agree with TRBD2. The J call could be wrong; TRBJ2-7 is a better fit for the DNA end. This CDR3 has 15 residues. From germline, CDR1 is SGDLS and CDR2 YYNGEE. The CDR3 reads CASSVEGHGRHEQYF. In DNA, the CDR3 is TGTGCCAGCAGCGTAGAAGGACACGGGAGGCACGAGCAGTACTTC.

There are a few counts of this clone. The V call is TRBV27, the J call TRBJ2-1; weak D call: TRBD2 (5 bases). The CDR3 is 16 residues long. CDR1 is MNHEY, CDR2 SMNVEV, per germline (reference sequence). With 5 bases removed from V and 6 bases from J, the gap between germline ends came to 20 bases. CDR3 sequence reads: CASSPFREGYANEQFF. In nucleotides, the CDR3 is TGTGCCAGCAGTCCCTTCCGAGAGGGATATGCCAATGAGCAGTTCTTC.

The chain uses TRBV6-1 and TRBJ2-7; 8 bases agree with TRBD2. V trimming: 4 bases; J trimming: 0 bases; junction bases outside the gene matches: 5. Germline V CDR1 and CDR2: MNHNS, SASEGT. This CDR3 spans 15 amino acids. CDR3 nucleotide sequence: TGTGCCAGCAGTGTTTACGGGGGGGCCTCCTACGAGCAGTACTTC. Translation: CASSVYGGASYEQYF.